The present T cell receptor (beta chain) was sequenced within a study of shared clonotypes between healthy human individuals. The length of the CDR3 is 16 residues. Germline lookup yields CDR1 MGHRA and CDR2 YSYEKL. Trimming at V came to 1 base and at J to 3 bases, leaving 9 bases not matched to a gene. Turning to this clone: Antigen: not known.

Libraries were prepared by immunoSEQ multiplex PCR; TCRdb keeps only in-frame clonotypes and omits some of them. The repertoire holds about 1.1 million clones, with 60% to 85% as singletons. General study results and limits: Across subsets, estimated richness was generally greater for naive than for memory populations. Clonotype sharing levels among donors were expected to vary with sequencing depth.

Splitting the CD4+ cells yielded a CD45RA+ naive subset and a CD45RA-negative memory subset. The chain recombines TRBV4-1 with TRBJ2-7; 7 bases align to TRBD2. The TCR originated in a man aged 18 to 30 in good health. Some clones in this sample may be carry-over from other donors' samples. Source material: memory CD4+ T cells from PBMCs. Documented subset: CD45RA-negative fraction. For the CDR3, the DNA is TGCGCCAGCAGCCAAGGGAAAGCGGGAACCTACTACGAGCAGTACTTC. Translated: CASSQGKAGTYYEQYF.